This T cell receptor (beta chain) appears in the sequencing data of a study of post-analysis software for immune sequencing data. Prepared TCR beta cDNA libraries contained unique molecular identifiers. Each CDR3 protein is one row after TCRdb ran MiXCR on the PCR reads. The sample lists a few hundred thousand distinct CDR3 sequences; about a third were seen once. Comments on this clonotype: The antigen remains undetermined.

Unmatched junction bases numbered 10, after V lost 6 bases and J lost 7 bases. This CDR3 contains 15 residues. The study's findings and limits: Elevated frequency relative to controls characterized 4 or 5 TRBV segments in patients, TRBV5-6, TRBV5-1 and TRBV20-1 among them.

The specimen sequenced was blood. V usage is TRBV12-3 or TRBV12-4 and J usage is TRBJ2-1, with 9 bases identical to TRBD1. This clonotype was sampled from a girl aged 5-17 years with multiple sclerosis. The CDR3 loop reads CASSYRGRGGNEQFF. CDR3 DNA sequence: TGTGCCAGCAGCTACAGGGGGCGCGGAGGGAATGAGCAGTTCTTC.